These 9 T cell receptor beta chains came from one sample sequenced in a study of blood T cell repertoires in COVID-19. Clones were read by immunoSEQ multiplex PCR, and TCRdb kept only the in-frame ones, dropping some. The sample lists roughly 50,000 clones; around 82% were seen once. Sample: peripheral blood. These receptors came from a man aged 40-50 years with acute or convalescent COVID-19.

The chain recombines TRBV7-9 with TRBJ2-3; a possible D gene is TRBD1 (6 bases). CDR3 length: 14 residues. V lost 2 bases and J lost 6, with 12 bases in between. The germline V gene has CDR1 SEHNR and CDR2 FQNEAQ (reference sequence). The CDR3 DNA follows: TGTGCCAGCAGCTTAAGCCGGACAGTGGATACGCAGTATTTT. As protein: CASSLSRTVDTQYF.

This chain connects TRBV19 to TRBJ2-3, with D perhaps matching TRBD1 (6 bases). The CDR3 loop spans 14 amino acids. The germline V and J ends were trimmed by 4 bases and 8 bases, with 16 bases remaining between them. Germline V gives CDR1 LNHDA, CDR2 SQIVND (reference sequence). DNA of the CDR3: TGTGCCAGTAGTACCGGGCCAGGGGCGGGTACGCAGTATTTT. As protein: CASSTGPGAGTQYF.

The table lists this clone with a few counts. The chain employs TRBV5-1 and TRBJ2-4, with 12 bases aligning to TRBD2. The CDR3 totals 15 residues. V lost 2 bases, J lost 11 bases, and 8 bases stayed unmatched. Germline values: CDR1 SGHRS, CDR2 YFSETQ. The CDR3 nucleotides are TGCGCCAGCAGCTTTTCCCGGACTAGCGGGGACTTTCAGTACTTC. The encoded protein is CASSFSRTSGDFQYF. The entire variable domain, with the rest obtained from reference TRBV5-1 and TRBJ2-4, is as follows: KAGVTQTPRYLIKTRGQQVTLSCSPISGHRSVSWYQQTPGQGLQFLFEYFSETQRNKGNFPGRFSGRQFSNSRSEMNVSTLELGDSALYLCASSFSRTSGDFQYFGAGTRLSVL.

This chain uses TRBV19 with TRBJ1-1; 7 bases align to TRBD1. The CDR3 runs to 14 residues. V was clipped by 9 bases and J by 1 base; unmatched bases: 8. Per the germline V gene, CDR1 is LNHDA and CDR2 is SQIVND (reference sequence). CDR3 bases: TGTGCCAGCCGCCGCGGACAGGAGAACACTGAAGCTTTCTTT. The encoded protein is CASRRGQENTEAFF.

For the CDR3, the DNA is TGTGCCAGCAGTGACGGGACTAGCGGGGCAGATACGCAGTATTTT. Its protein is CASSDGTSGADTQYF. The chain recombines TRBV6-4 with TRBJ2-3; 13 bases line up with TRBD2. The germline gives CDR1 MRHNA, CDR2 SNTAGT. The CDR3 is made up of 15 amino acids. The trim removed 2 bases at V and 4 bases at J, leaving 0 bases unmatched.

The rearrangement links TRBV19 to TRBJ1-5; 8 bases agree with TRBD1. Germline CDR1 and CDR2: LNHDA and SQIVND (reference sequence). The V and J ends lost 1 base and 6 bases, in that order; junction bases with no gene match: 8. The length of the CDR3 is 16 residues. The DNA of the CDR3 is TGTGCCAGTAGTATAGGAGGCAGGGGGCTTATTCAGCCCCAGCATTTT. Amino acids: CASSIGGRGLIQPQHF.

The chain couples TRBV6-5 to TRBJ2-7; possibly TRBD1 for D (6 bases). Germline values: CDR1 MNHEY, CDR2 SVGAGI. This CDR3 contains 15 residues. V was cut by 0 bases and J by 3 bases, with 12 bases left in between. CDR3 nucleotides: TGTGCCAGCAGTTACTCATTAGGGGGATTCTACGAGCAGTACTTC. Residues: CASSYSLGGFYEQYF.

The rearrangement links TRBV28 to TRBJ2-5; TRBD1 might be the D (6 bases). Trimming took 3 bases from V and 2 from J, leaving 16 bases between them. The germline V gene has CDR1 MDHEN and CDR2 SYDVKM. This CDR3 comprises 16 residues. CDR3 region: CASSFPKKTGQETQYF. Here the CDR3 DNA reads TGTGCCAGCAGTTTTCCGAAAAAGACAGGACAAGAGACCCAGTACTTC.

The chain combines TRBV9 with TRBJ1-6; possibly TRBD1 for D (5 bases). This CDR3 is 14 amino acids long. The V gene lost 0 bases and the J gene lost 10 bases, with 11 bases spanning the gap. The V gene's germline CDR1 is SGDLS and CDR2 YYNGEE. The CDR3 region is CASSVEGAGSPLHF. DNA for the CDR3: TGTGCCAGCAGCGTAGAAGGGGCCGGGTCACCCCTCCACTTT.